One and the same sample provided the 20 T cell receptor beta chains below, sequenced in a study of Ad26.COV2.S vaccination and SARS-CoV-2 variants. Data came from immunoSEQ multiplex PCR; TCRdb stores just in-frame clones and leaves some out. The data show some 270,000 clones, around 85% seen once. Treatment reported: over 15 received Ad26.COV2.S at low or high dose, single or two shots; about five received placebo; per-sample allocation not given. All samples were drawn on day 63, counting from the first vaccine or placebo injection. The material was peripheral blood, obtained in a trial of Ad26.COV2.S vaccine versus placebo. All receptors derive from a person between 18 and 60 years old who received the Ad26.COV2.S COVID-19 vaccine or a placebo.

The chain is built from TRBV19 and TRBJ2-3; D ambiguous. The CDR3 sequence is 15 residues long. Germline V lookup: CDR1 LNHDA, CDR2 SQIVND (reference sequence). Deletions cut 6 bases from V and 2 bases from J, with 15 bases between. DNA for the CDR3: TGTGCCAGTAGGAATATCGAATCCCACACAGATACGCAGTATTTT. The encoded protein is CASRNIESHTDTQYF.

The chain has TRBV2 and TRBJ1-4, with D unclear. The length of the CDR3 is 14 residues. CDR1 and CDR2 from the germline V gene are SNHLY and FYNNEI. Trimming cost V 7 bases and J 1 base, with 10 bases left between them. The DNA for the CDR3 is TGTGCCAGCAAATGGACGGAAACTAATGAAAAACTGTTTTTT. Translated: CASKWTETNEKLFF. Full variable domain (missing parts from reference TRBV2 and TRBJ1-4): EPEVTQTPSHQVTQMGQEVILRCVPISNHLYFYWYRQILGQKVEFLVSFYNNEISEKSEIFDDQFSVERPDGSNFTLKIRSTKLEDSAMYFCASKWTETNEKLFFGSGTQLSVL.

The chain links TRBV4-3 to TRBJ2-3; TRBD2 is a possible D gene (6 bases). From germline, CDR1 is LGHNA and CDR2 YSLEER. This CDR3 is built from 14 residues. V lost 4 bases to trimming and J lost 4 bases, with 12 bases between them. The CDR3: CASSPRLEADTQYF. CDR3 bases: TGCGCCAGCAGCCCGAGACTAGAAGCAGATACGCAGTATTTT.

J is TRBJ1-6 and V is TRBV30; D is ambiguous. This CDR3 spans 12 amino acids. Trimming shortened V by 4 bases and J by 9 bases, and 10 bases separated the two germline ends. Germline values: CDR1 GTSNPN, CDR2 SVGIG (reference sequence). CDR3 region: CAWTLAASPLHF. For the CDR3, the DNA is TGTGCCTGGACCCTAGCCGCTTCACCCCTCCACTTT.

The chain's CDR3 is CASLRLKGANTGELFF. CDR3 coding DNA: TGTGCCAGCTTACGCTTGAAGGGGGCCAACACCGGGGAGCTGTTTTTT. The chain links TRBV27 to TRBJ2-2, with 7 nucleotides matching TRBD1. CDR1 is MNHEY and CDR2 is SMNVEV in the germline V gene (reference sequence). J gave up 2 bases and V 8 bases, and 11 bases lay outside the gene matches. There are 16 residues in the CDR3.

The V gene is TRBV24-1, the J gene TRBJ1-5, with D tentatively TRBD1 (5 bases). Germline loops: CDR1 KGHDR, CDR2 SFDVKD. The CDR3 consists of 15 residues. Trimming shortened V by 5 bases and J by 0 bases, and 10 bases separated the two germline ends. CDR3: CATSAGTSSNQPQHF. In DNA, the CDR3 is TGTGCCACCAGTGCGGGGACGAGTAGCAATCAGCCCCAGCATTTT.

V gene TRBV29-1 combines with J gene TRBJ1-3, with D unclear. The germline CDR1 and CDR2 sequences are SQVTM and ANQGSEA. The V and J ends lost 3 bases and 3 bases respectively, with 9 bases between them. The CDR3 spans 13 residues. The CDR3 coding sequence is TGCAGCGTTGAGTCAGGAGGTGGAAACACCATATATTTT. Residues: CSVESGGGNTIYF.

V gene TRBV14 combines with J gene TRBJ1-5; D unresolved. The CDR3 runs to 17 residues. CDR1 and CDR2 (germline): SGHDN, FVKESK. V was shortened by 0 bases and J by 6 bases, with 18 bases between the two germline ends. Here the CDR3 DNA reads TGTGCCAGCAGCCAAGAATCGGGTTGGTGGTTCTGTCAGCCCCAGCATTTT. The encoded protein is CASSQESGWWFCQPQHF.

This clone was observed a handful of times. The rearrangement links TRBV10-1 to TRBJ2-5; unclear D gene. This CDR3 has 15 amino acids. CDR1 is WNHNN, CDR2 SYGVQD, per germline (reference sequence). Trimming took 0 bases from V and 0 from J, leaving 8 bases between them. CDR3 region: CASSESRIHQETQYF. In DNA form, the CDR3 reads TGCGCCAGCAGTGAGTCGAGGATCCACCAAGAGACCCAGTACTTC.

This clone was seen a single time. The V call is TRBV11-2, the J call TRBJ2-7; 9 nucleotides align to TRBD2. Losses at the gene ends were 3 bases for V and 10 bases for J; bases not matched to a gene: 7. The CDR3 loop spans 13 amino acids. Germline CDR1 reads SGHAT; CDR2 reads FQNNGV. This CDR3 reads CASSFPAGGFQYF. CDR3 bases: TGTGCCAGCAGCTTCCCAGCGGGGGGTTTTCAGTACTTC.

This chain links TRBV18 with TRBJ1-5; D is possibly TRBD1 (5 bases). Trimming stripped 5 bases from V and 0 bases from J, with 11 bases between. Germline-derived CDR1 and CDR2 are KGHSH and LQKENI. This CDR3 is built from 15 residues. DNA of the CDR3: TGTGCCAGCTCATCGTCAGGGAATAGCAATCAGCCCCAGCATTTT. This translates into CASSSSGNSNQPQHF.

This rearrangement joins TRBV7-9 to TRBJ1-1, with D perhaps TRBD1 (6 bases). The CDR3 totals 15 residues. Germline V gene data show CDR1 as SEHNR and CDR2 as FQNEAQ (reference sequence). Trimming cost V 0 bases and J 2 bases, with 10 bases left between them. As DNA, the CDR3 is TGTGCCAGCAGCTTAGCGGCGGGGGGCAACACTGAAGCTTTCTTT. This codes for CASSLAAGGNTEAFF. Full variable domain (missing parts from reference TRBV7-9 and TRBJ1-1): DTGVSQNPRHKITKRGQNVTFRCDPISEHNRLYWYRQTLGQGPEFLTYFQNEAQLEKSRLLSDRFSAERPKGSFSTLEIQRTEQGDSAMYLCASSLAAGGNTEAFFGQGTRLTVV.

V and J are TRBV14 and TRBJ1-1; no firm D call. V gave up 2 bases and J gave up 1 base, with 8 bases separating them. CDR3 length equals 14 residues. Germline values: CDR1 SGHDN, CDR2 FVKESK. CDR3 in amino acids: CASSQRTGNTEAFF. In DNA, the CDR3 is TGTGCCAGCAGCCAAAGAACGGGGAACACTGAAGCTTTCTTT. Full variable domain (outside the CDR3, taken from reference TRBV14 and TRBJ1-1): EAGVTQFPSHSVIEKGQTVTLRCDPISGHDNLYWYRRVMGKEIKFLLHFVKESKQDESGMPNNRFLAERTGGTYSTLKVQPAELEDSGVYFCASSQRTGNTEAFFGQGTRLTVV.

The CDR3, as DNA: TGTGCCATCAGTGAGACTAGCGGGAGGACCTCCTACAATGAGCAGTTCTTC. Translation gives CAISETSGRTSYNEQFF. The chain carries TRBV10-3 and TRBJ2-1, with 12 bases matching TRBD2. The germline gives CDR1 ENHRY, CDR2 SYGVKD. V gave up 2 bases and J gave up 0 bases; unmatched junction bases: 2. This CDR3 is built from 17 residues.

The CDR3 region is CASSQDAGQPSYEQYF. DNA for the CDR3: TGCGCCAGCAGCCAAGATGCGGGACAACCCTCCTACGAGCAGTACTTC. This chain connects TRBV4-3 to TRBJ2-7; either TRBD1 or TRBD2 may supply D (6 bases each). Looked up from germline, CDR1 is LGHNA and CDR2 is YSLEER. The V end lost 0 bases, the J end lost 0 bases, and 12 bases lay between the germline ends. The CDR3 has 16 residues.

The table lists this clone with a few counts. The chain joins TRBV20-1 to TRBJ1-3, with D unclear. Trimming pared 6 bases from V and 8 bases from J, leaving 8 bases between. Germline values: CDR1 DFQATT, CDR2 SNEGSKA (reference sequence). The CDR3 sequence is 10 residues long. CDR3 DNA: TGCAGTGCCCTTCCACACACCATATATTTT. Translating gives CSALPHTIYF.

The CDR3 reads CAWSLGTGNTEAFF. CDR3 DNA: TGTGCCTGGAGTCTCGGGACAGGGAACACTGAAGCTTTCTTT. The V gene is TRBV30, the J gene TRBJ1-1; the match to TRBD1 covers 8 bases. CDR1 and CDR2 (germline): GTSNPN, SVGIG (reference sequence). V dropped 2 bases and J dropped 1; count of bases not matched to a gene: 3. This CDR3 has 14 amino acids.

The chain combines TRBV3-1 (or the pseudogene TRBV3-2) with TRBJ1-4; no reliable D call. The ends were cut back, 2 bases at V and 4 bases at J, with 14 bases in the middle. CDR1 is LGHDT, CDR2 YNNKEL, per germline (reference sequence). CDR3 size: 16 residues. CDR3 in amino acids: CASSQQAAPLNEKLFF. CDR3 coding DNA: TGTGCCAGCAGCCAACAGGCAGCACCCCTTAATGAAAAACTGTTTTTT.

The chain joins TRBV7-2 to TRBJ2-6, with 7 bases lining up with TRBD2. The CDR3 is 16 amino acids. J lost 2 bases, V lost 4 bases, and 5 bases had no gene match. Germline CDR1 reads SGHTA; CDR2 reads FQGNSA. The CDR3 region has the DNA TGTGCCAGCAGCTCGTACGGGGGGACTGGGGCCAACGTCCTGACTTTC. Translated, it gives CASSSYGGTGANVLTF. The variable domain in full, with the rest retrieved from reference TRBV7-2 and TRBJ2-6, is GAGVSQSPSNKVTEKGKDVELRCDPISGHTALYWYRQSLGQGLEFLIYFQGNSAPDKSGLPSDRFSAERTGGSVSTLTIQRTQQEDSAVYLCASSSYGGTGANVLTFGAGSRLTVL.

The chain links TRBV30 to TRBJ2-7, with D possibly TRBD1 on 6 matching bases. Per germline, CDR1 GTSNPN and CDR2 SVGIG (reference sequence). The ends were cut back, 2 bases at V and 8 bases at J, with 10 bases in the middle. CDR3 length: 11 residues. The DNA of the CDR3 is TGTGCCTGGAGTTTACAGGGAAAGCAGTACGTC. Amino acids: CAWSLQGKQYV.